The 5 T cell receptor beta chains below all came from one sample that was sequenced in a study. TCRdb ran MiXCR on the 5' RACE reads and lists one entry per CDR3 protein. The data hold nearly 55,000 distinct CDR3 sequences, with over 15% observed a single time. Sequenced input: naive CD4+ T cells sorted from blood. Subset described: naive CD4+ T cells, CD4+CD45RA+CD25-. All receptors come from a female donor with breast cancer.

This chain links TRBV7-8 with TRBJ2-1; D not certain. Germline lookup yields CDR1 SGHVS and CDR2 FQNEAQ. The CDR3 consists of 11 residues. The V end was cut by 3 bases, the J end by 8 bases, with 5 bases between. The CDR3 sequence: CASSFYDEQFF. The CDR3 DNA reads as TGTGCCAGCAGCTTTTATGATGAGCAGTTCTTC.

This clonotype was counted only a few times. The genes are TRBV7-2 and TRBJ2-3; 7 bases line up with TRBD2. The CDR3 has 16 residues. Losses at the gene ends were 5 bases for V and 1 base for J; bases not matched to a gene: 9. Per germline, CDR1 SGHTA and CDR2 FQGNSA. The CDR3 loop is CASSPTRDYRTDTQYF. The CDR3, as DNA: TGTGCCAGCAGCCCAACCCGGGACTACCGCACAGATACGCAGTATTTT.

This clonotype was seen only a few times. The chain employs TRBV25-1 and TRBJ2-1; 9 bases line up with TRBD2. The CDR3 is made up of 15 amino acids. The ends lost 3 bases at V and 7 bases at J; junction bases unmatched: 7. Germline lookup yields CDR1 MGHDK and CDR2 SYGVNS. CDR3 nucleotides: TGTGCCAGCAGTGAGTTTAGCGGGAGATTAAATGAGCAGTTCTTC. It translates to CASSEFSGRLNEQFF.

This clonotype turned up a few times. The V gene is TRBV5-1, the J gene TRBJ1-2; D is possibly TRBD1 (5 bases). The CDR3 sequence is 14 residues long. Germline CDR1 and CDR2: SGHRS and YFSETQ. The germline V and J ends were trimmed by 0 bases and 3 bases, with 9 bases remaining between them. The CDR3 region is CASSLDLGDYGYTF. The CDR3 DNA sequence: TGCGCCAGCAGCTTGGATTTGGGGGACTATGGCTACACCTTC.

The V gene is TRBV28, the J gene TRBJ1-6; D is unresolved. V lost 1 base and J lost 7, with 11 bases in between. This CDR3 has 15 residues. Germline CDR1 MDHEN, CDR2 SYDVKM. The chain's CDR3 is CASSLYTGGNSPLHF. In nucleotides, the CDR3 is TGTGCCAGCAGTTTATATACCGGCGGGAATTCACCCCTCCACTTT.